This T cell receptor beta chain appears in the sequencing data of a study of OX40 agonist ivuxolimab in advanced cancers. Study in general: Participants could have had prior anti-PD-1, anti-PD-L1 or anti-CTLA-4 therapy, and about 40% had some. Three patients, one with hepatocellular carcinoma and two with cutaneous melanoma, achieved partial responses. Study findings and constraints: Also present in some nonresponders was a low level of normalized T-cell clonal expansion. Expanded peripheral T-cell antigen specificity went undetermined.

As regards this clone: Its antigen is not identified.

Assay: immunoSEQ multiplex PCR; the TCRdb copy retains only in-frame clones and omits some. The sample holds 20,000 to 25,000 clones; more than 80% are singletons and the top ten take roughly a fifth. CDR3 length: 14 residues. After removal of 6 bases from V and 6 bases from J, the junction contained 10 bases not matched to a gene. CDR1 and CDR2 (germline): MNHNY, SVGAGI (reference sequence). The clonotype comes from an adult with an advanced solid tumor such as melanoma, head and neck, liver or kidney cancer. Material: CD4+ or CD8+ T cells sorted from blood, obtained in a trial of the OX40 agonist ivuxolimab. The chain combines TRBV6-6 with TRBJ1-2; TRBD1 aligns across 7 bases. DNA for the CDR3: TGTGCCAGCAGAGAAATGGGGGGACAGCATGGCTACACCTTC. It encodes CASREMGGQHGYTF.